Listed below are T cell receptor beta chains from one sample, sequenced in a study of T cell changes during pregnancy in multiple sclerosis. Generated by immunoSEQ multiplex PCR, the TCRdb table keeps only in-frame clones and is missing some. The sample yields fewer than 60,000 clones, more than 75% seen once. The sample consisted of peripheral blood, taken in the second trimester of pregnancy. The receptors derive from a female donor with multiple sclerosis, enrolled in a pregnancy study. Each CDR3 is given with its conserved first and last residue. D genes are given only for firm matches. Rows give clone size only sometimes, using once, few, many, or a class for an expanded clone.

TRBD1	TRBJ2-2	TRBV19	NA	TGTGCCAGTAGTATAACAGGGGGCGTGGACACCGGGGAGCTGTTTTTT	CASSITGGVDTGELFF
NA	TRBJ1-6	TRBV6-5	NA	TGTGCCAGCAGTTTTCATCGGTTGTCTCATAATTCACCCCTCCACTTT	CASSFHRLSHNSPLHF
TRBD2	TRBJ2-2	TRBV9	NA	TGTGCCAGCAGCGTATTAGCGGGGGGCCACGGCGGGGAGCTGTTTTTT	CASSVLAGGHGGELFF
TRBD2	TRBJ2-7	TRBV7-9	NA	TGTGCCAGCAGCTTAGCCAGCGGGGGGGCCAACGAGCAGTACTTC	CASSLASGGANEQYF
TRBD1	TRBJ1-2	TRBV27	NA	TGTGCCAGCAGTTTACGACAGGGCTATGGCTACACCTTC	CASSLRQGYGYTF
TRBD1	TRBJ1-3	TRBV30	NA	TGTGCCTGGAGTCGGACAGGGGGCGCGATGAGGAGTGGAAACACCATATATTTT	CAWSRTGGAMRSGNTIYF
TRBD2	TRBJ2-2	TRBV4-1	NA	TGCGCCAGCAGCCAAGACGCGGTTCGGGGCGGGGGGTCCGGGGAGCTGTTTTTT	CASSQDAVRGGGSGELFF
NA	TRBJ2-1	TRBV6-5	NA	TGTGCCAGCAGTTATCAGGGGAGCAATGAGCAGTTCTTC	CASSYQGSNEQFF
TRBD1	TRBJ1-4	TRBV2	NA	TGTGCCAGCACCCGGACAGGGGCAGAAGAAAAACTGTTTTTT	CASTRTGAEEKLFF
TRBD1	TRBJ1-6	TRBV5-4	NA	TGTGCCAGCAGCCTGTGGACAGGGGGAAGCTCCTATAATTCACCCCTCCACTTT	CASSLWTGGSSYNSPLHF
TRBD2	TRBJ2-7	TRBV7-6	NA	TGTGCCAGCAGCTTAGGGACTAGCGGGGGCCCCAGCGAGCAGTACTTC	CASSLGTSGGPSEQYF
TRBD2	TRBJ2-3	TRBV6-5	NA	TGTGCCAGCAGACCCGGACTAGCGGAGGTTACGCAGTATTTT	CASRPGLAEVTQYF
NA	TRBJ2-3	TRBV19	NA	TGTGCCAGTCGTCTGCGGGGCAGCCCTGTAGGTACGCAGTATTTT	CASRLRGSPVGTQYF
TRBD2	TRBJ2-1	TRBV6-6	NA	TGTGCCAGCAGTGGACTAGCGGGGGCAAACAATGAGCAGTTCTTC	CASSGLAGANNEQFF
NA	TRBJ1-6	TRBV6-1	NA	TGTGCCAGCAGTGGAGCCGGGGACATCATACTGGGGGAAGATTATAATTCACCCCTCCACTTT	CASSGAGDIILGEDYNSPLHF
TRBD1	TRBJ1-5	TRBV10-3	NA	TGTGCCGCGGGACAGGGGTTTGTTAGCAATCAGCCCCAGCATTTT	CAAGQGFVSNQPQHF
TRBD1	TRBJ1-5	TRBV6-5	NA	TGTGCCAGCACCCCAAGGGGGCCCAATCAGCCCCAGCATTTT	CASTPRGPNQPQHF
TRBD1	TRBJ1-2	TRBV10-3	NA	TGTGCCATCAGTGAGTCGACGGGACAGGGGAGGATCCGTGGCTACACCTTC	CAISESTGQGRIRGYTF
NA	TRBJ2-2	TRBV5-4	NA	TGTGCCAGCAGCCAGGGAGGCACCGGGGAGCTGTTTTTT	CASSQGGTGELFF
TRBD1	TRBJ1-1	TRBV7-3	few	TGTGCCAGCAGCTCCCAGGGGGGCAGGGCAACTGAAGCTTTCTTT	CASSSQGGRATEAFF
NA	TRBJ2-1	TRBV7-3	NA	TGTGCCAGCAGCCCCGGGACAAGCGTGGCTGAGCAGTTCTTC	CASSPGTSVAEQFF
TRBD1	TRBJ2-2	TRBV29-1	NA	TGCAGCGTGGACAGGGCGAACACCGGGGAGCTGTTTTTT	CSVDRANTGELFF
TRBD2	TRBJ2-5	TRBV6-6	NA	TGTGCCAGCGCTAGGAAGCGGGGGGGCCGAGAGACCCAGTACTTC	CASARKRGGRETQYF
TRBD1	TRBJ2-7	TRBV7-9	NA	TGTGCCAGCTGCCTCCGGGGACAGGGATATGACGAGCAGTACTTC	CASCLRGQGYDEQYF
TRBD1	TRBJ2-7	TRBV6-5	NA	TGTGCCAGCAGGACCGGGACAGGGCTTAACTACGAGCAGTACTTC	CASRTGTGLNYEQYF
NA	TRBJ2-1	TRBV2	NA	TGTGCCAGCTCCTCGGACTCCCTAGGACTGTTCTTC	CASSSDSLGLFF
NA	TRBJ1-2	TRBV15	NA	TGTGCCACCAGCAGAGAGGGGGCAGGTGCCTATGGCTACACCTTC	CATSREGAGAYGYTF
NA	TRBJ1-2	TRBV5-1	NA	TGCGCCAGCAGCTTGGGACAGGAGCCACCCTCGGGCTACACCTTC	CASSLGQEPPSGYTF
TRBD2	TRBJ2-5	TRBV9	once	TGTGCCAGCAGCGTCGGGCGGGGGGGGCAAGAGACCCAGTACTTC	CASSVGRGGQETQYF
NA	TRBJ2-2	TRBV25-1	NA	TGTGCCAGCAGTGCAGATTCAGGGGGGCACACCGGGGAGCTGTTTTTT	CASSADSGGHTGELFF
NA	TRBJ1-2	TRBV2	once	TGTGCCAGCAGGTGGGAGTTGGGCTACACCTTC	CASRWELGYTF
NA	TRBJ1-1	TRBV6-6	NA	TGTGCCAGTTCGCAGGGTGAGAGCACTGAAGCTTTCTTT	CASSQGESTEAFF
TRBD1	TRBJ1-2	TRBV27	NA	TGTGCCAGCAGTTTAGGTGTCGGTTTTCCGGGACAGAAAAACTATGGCTACACCTTC	CASSLGVGFPGQKNYGYTF
NA	TRBJ1-3	TRBV6-6	NA	TGTGCCAGCAGTTCTTTATTTCCTACGCCCATATATTTT	CASSSLFPTPIYF
NA	TRBJ2-1	TRBV7-3	NA	TGTGCCAGCAGCTTGGGGCGAAACAATGAGCAGTTCTTC	CASSLGRNNEQFF
NA	TRBJ1-1	TRBV28	NA	TGTGCCAGCAGTTCGTGGACAGTTAAGAACACTGAAGCTTTCTTT	CASSSWTVKNTEAFF
NA	TRBJ2-1	TRBV10-2	NA	TGCGCCAGCACCGACCTATCAGGGGACCAGAGCTCCTACAATGAGCAGTTCTTC	CASTDLSGDQSSYNEQFF
TRBD2	TRBJ2-7	TRBV5-1	NA	TGCGCCAGCAGCTTGCTTCCTTTGGGTAGCGGGGGCTACGAGCAGTACTTC	CASSLLPLGSGGYEQYF
NA	TRBJ1-2	TRBV5-1	NA	TGCGCCAGCAGCTTGGTTCTACAGGGTGAGGGCTACACCTTC	CASSLVLQGEGYTF
NA	TRBJ2-2	TRBV11-2	NA	TGTGCCAGCAGCTTAGACCCGCATGGGGCAACCACCGGGGAGCTGTTTTTT	CASSLDPHGATTGELFF
TRBD2	TRBJ2-1	TRBV7-2	once	TGTGCCAGCAGCTCAGCGAGATCCGGGACTAGCGGGGGAGGTTCCTACAATGAGCAGTTCTTC	CASSSARSGTSGGGSYNEQFF
NA	TRBJ1-5	TRBV19	NA	TGTGCCAGTAGAATTGACATAATTGGGCAGCCCCAGCATTTT	CASRIDIIGQPQHF
TRBD2	TRBJ2-7	TRBV29-1	NA	TGCAGCGTTGGCGTTGTATCTGGGGGGGTCGAGCAGTACTTC	CSVGVVSGGVEQYF
NA	TRBJ1-2	TRBV18	NA	TGTGCCAGCTCCCCCGGAGTCGGCGTTTTTAACTATGGCTACACCTTC	CASSPGVGVFNYGYTF
NA	TRBJ2-7	TRBV5-6	NA	TGTGCCAGCAGCACCACAGGGTCCGGATGGCAGTACTTC	CASSTTGSGWQYF
NA	TRBJ1-4	TRBV11-2	NA	TGTGCCAGCAGCACGAGGGGGGGGACAACTAATGAAAAACTGTTTTTT	CASSTRGGTTNEKLFF
NA	TRBJ1-4	TRBV19	NA	TGTGCCAGTAGCGACAATTGGGGTAGGGAGAATGAAAAACTGTTTTTT	CASSDNWGRENEKLFF
NA	TRBJ2-7	TRBV9	NA	TGTGCCAGCAGCGTAGGCGGGTACTCCTACGAGCAGTACTTC	CASSVGGYSYEQYF
TRBD1	TRBJ2-7	TRBV4-1	NA	TGCGCCAGCAGTCGATTTCTACAGGGGCTGATCGAGCAGTACTTC	CASSRFLQGLIEQYF
NA	TRBJ1-6	TRBV5-1	NA	TGCGCCAGCAGCTTCGAGGCCCCAGGGAATGGGTCACCCCTCCACTTT	CASSFEAPGNGSPLHF
NA	TRBJ2-3	TRBV7-3	NA	TGTGCCAGCAGCTTCGGGGGTTCAGATACGCAGTATTTT	CASSFGGSDTQYF
NA	TRBJ2-7	TRBV5-1	NA	TGCGCCAGCAGCTCCCACACCCAGAGGACCTACGAGCAGTACTTC	CASSSHTQRTYEQYF
NA	TRBJ2-7	TRBV9	NA	TGTGCCAGCAGCGCGACCGGACACCCGCACGAGCAGTACTTC	CASSATGHPHEQYF
NA	TRBJ2-3	TRBV7-9	NA	TGTGCCAGCAGCCCCGTGGGGACTAGCACAGATACGCAGTATTTT	CASSPVGTSTDTQYF
NA	TRBJ2-1	TRBV15	NA	TGTGCCACCAGCAGAGCGGGAAATGAGCAGTTCTTC	CATSRAGNEQFF
NA	TRBJ1-4	TRBV15	NA	TGTGCCACCAGCAGAGATTTCGTGCCAGGGCTCGTAGATGAAAAACTGTTTTTT	CATSRDFVPGLVDEKLFF
NA	TRBJ2-7	TRBV4-1	few	TGCGCCAGCAGCCAAGAAGGAGGGTGGTCCTACGAGCAGTACTTC	CASSQEGGWSYEQYF
NA	TRBJ1-2	TRBV14	NA	TGTGCCAGCAGCCAGGGGGGGCGTAACTATGGCTACACCTTC	CASSQGGRNYGYTF
NA	TRBJ1-1	TRBV30	once	TGTGCCTGGAGTCCGGGCACTGAAGCTTTCTTT	CAWSPGTEAFF
NA	TRBJ1-2	TRBV6-5	NA	TGTGCCAGCAGTCTCCTGGGAGGTAATGGCTACACCTTC	CASSLLGGNGYTF